The TCR beta chain under discussion was sequenced for a study of T cells in Graves' hyperthyroidism and ophthalmopathy. Study results and limitations: Blood also contained most expanded thyroid clonotypes above 0.001. Ophthalmopathy and stable hyperthyroidism were separated by a 13 V-J model.

This clonotype has a handful of counts. Its target is unknown. TCR beta CDR3 region amplification was performed from RNA transcripts. TCR CDR3 underwent first-round RT-PCR with the HTBI primer set. TCRdb passed the multiplex PCR reads through MiXCR, listing each CDR3 protein once. The top ten clones hold roughly 6.5% of a sample with hundreds of thousands of distinct CDR3 sequences, 45% of them seen once. It was uncontrolled infection, other autoimmune disease, pregnancy or lactation that excluded patients. Based on clinical symptoms, serum thyroxine and TRAb, thyroid ultrasound and orbital computed tomography, diagnoses were reached. This sequence originates from an adult man with Graves' disease, either hyperthyroidism or ophthalmopathy (not recorded which). The sample consisted of peripheral blood or thyroid tissue (not recorded which).

The CDR3 nucleotides are TGTGCCAGCAGGCAGATGGGACTAGCGGGAGGACGGACCCAGTACTTC. It yields the protein CASRQMGLAGGRTQYF. The rearrangement links TRBV6-6 to TRBJ2-5; 15 bases are shared with TRBD2. The CDR3 is made up of 16 amino acids. The junction had 9 bases not matched to a gene; V was cut back by 6 bases and J by 7 bases. In germline, CDR1 is MNHNY, CDR2 SVGAGI (reference sequence).